The 30 T cell receptor beta chains in this list originate from one sample, sequenced in a study of blood T cell repertoires in COVID-19. Profiled with immunoSEQ multiplex PCR; TCRdb holds only in-frame clones, not every one. The data contain about 230,000 clones, 85% of them singletons. Specimen: peripheral blood. Receptor source: a man aged 35-49 years with acute or convalescent COVID-19.

V and J are TRBV4-1 and TRBJ1-2; D may be TRBD1 (6 bases). Germline V gene sequence: CDR1 MGHRA, CDR2 YSYEKL. This CDR3 spans 15 amino acids. V lost 2 bases, J lost 8 bases, and 18 bases lay in between. The CDR3 DNA sequence: TGCGCCAGCAGCCAAACCTCAGTCAGGGGTCAAGGCTACACCTTC. As protein: CASSQTSVRGQGYTF.

CDR3 region: CASSLVVGGVETQYF. CDR3 sequence (DNA): TGCGCCAGCAGCCTGGTGGTGGGAGGGGTAGAGACCCAGTACTTC. The chain employs TRBV5-1 and TRBJ2-5; 7 nucleotides line up with TRBD2. J was trimmed by 4 bases and V by 4 bases; bases with no gene match: 10. The CDR3 is 15 residues long. Looked up from germline, CDR1 is SGHRS and CDR2 is YFSETQ.

The V call is TRBV2, the J call TRBJ2-1, with TRBD2 identical over 9 bases. The V segment lost 4 bases and the J segment 1 base; nucleotides outside the gene matches: 2. This CDR3 has 15 amino acids. CDR1 SNHLY and CDR2 FYNNEI come from the germline V gene. In DNA form, the CDR3 reads TGTGCCAGCAGTGGCGGGGGGGGTTCCTACAATGAGCAGTTCTTC. It translates to CASSGGGGSYNEQFF.

This chain connects TRBV28 to TRBJ1-4, with D uncertain. Between the trimmed V and J ends, which lost 1 base and 4 bases, there was a span of 16 bases. CDR3 length: 17 amino acids. Germline V CDR1 and CDR2: MDHEN, SYDVKM. This chain's CDR3 is CASSLFAGGKFNEKLFF. The CDR3 DNA reads TGTGCCAGCAGTTTATTCGCGGGAGGGAAATTTAATGAAAAACTGTTTTTT.

This rearrangement joins TRBV24-1 to TRBJ1-3; 7 positions agree with TRBD1. This CDR3 has 14 residues. Germline V gene data show CDR1 as KGHDR and CDR2 as SFDVKD. J gave up 5 bases and V 4 bases, and 4 bases lay outside the gene matches. The CDR3 sequence is CATSEGTARNTIYF. The CDR3 DNA reads as TGTGCCACCAGTGAAGGGACAGCCCGAAACACCATATATTTT.

The chain is built from TRBV4-3 and TRBJ2-1; 8 bases map to TRBD1. Unmatched junction bases numbered 4, after V lost 2 bases and J lost 4 bases. In germline, CDR1 is LGHNA, CDR2 YSLEER. The CDR3 runs to 15 residues. CDR3 nucleotide sequence: TGCGCCAGCAGCCAACAGGGGGCGTCTTACAATGAGCAGTTCTTC. Translating gives CASSQQGASYNEQFF.

The gene calls are TRBV19 and TRBJ1-6; D unclear. Per germline, CDR1 LNHDA and CDR2 SQIVND (reference sequence). Trimming took off 9 bases at V and 10 bases at J, with 19 bases between the two ends. The CDR3 contains 14 residues. The CDR3 nucleotides read TGTGCCAGCCAGAAGACTGACGAAAGGTCACCCCTCCACTTT. It codes for CASQKTDERSPLHF.

This sequence joins TRBV5-4 and TRBJ2-1; 8 bases align to TRBD1. The CDR3 spans 16 residues. The ends lost 0 bases at V and 5 bases at J; junction bases unmatched: 7. Germline-derived CDR1 and CDR2 are SGHNT and YYREEE (reference sequence). The CDR3 reads CASSLVRGLWDNEQFF. The CDR3 DNA reads TGTGCCAGCAGCTTGGTCAGGGGGCTCTGGGACAATGAGCAGTTCTTC.

This sequence joins TRBV6-5 and TRBJ2-7; D unclear. Between the trimmed V and J ends, which lost 6 bases and 3 bases, there was a span of 6 bases. Per the germline V gene, CDR1 is MNHEY and CDR2 is SVGAGI. The length of the CDR3 is 11 residues. CDR3 residues: CASSPNYEQYF. As DNA, the CDR3 is TGTGCCAGCAGCCCCAACTACGAGCAGTACTTC.

With respect to this clone: In the same sample, other DNA sequences code for this CDR3. The V gene is TRBV5-1, the J gene TRBJ1-1; 8 bases are a match to TRBD1. Trimming cost V 3 bases and J 5 bases; bases outside gene matches: 3. Germline V gene lookup returns CDR1 SGHRS and CDR2 YFSETQ. This CDR3 region has 13 residues. CDR3 residues: CASSSDRGTEAFF. CDR3 in DNA: TGCGCCAGCAGCTCAGACAGGGGTACTGAAGCTTTCTTT.

The chain combines TRBV11-3 with TRBJ2-1, with a possible D match to TRBD2 (6 bases). The V gene's germline CDR1 is SGHNT and CDR2 YENEEA. The CDR3 has 15 residues. V dropped 1 base and J dropped 10 bases, with 17 bases sitting between them. The CDR3 DNA is TGTGCCAGCAGCTTAGGCGGGACCCCTTCCAGGGAGCAGTTCTTC. It yields the protein CASSLGGTPSREQFF.

This sequence joins TRBV20-1 and TRBJ1-2; TRBD1 might be the D (5 bases). Germline assignment: CDR1 DFQATT and CDR2 SNEGSKA (reference sequence). Trimming shortened V by 3 bases and J by 10 bases, and 12 bases separated the two germline ends. The CDR3 has 11 residues. The CDR3 loop is CSARGGDLYTF. As DNA, the CDR3 is TGCAGTGCTAGGGGGGGGGACCTCTACACCTTC.

This chain links TRBV5-1 with TRBJ2-3, with TRBD1 matching 10 bases. V trimming: 6 bases; J trimming: 4 bases; junction bases outside the gene matches: 5. This CDR3 spans 14 amino acids. Germline lookup yields CDR1 SGHRS and CDR2 YFSETQ. The CDR3, as DNA: TGCGCCAGCATGAGGGACAGGGGTGCAGATACGCAGTATTTT. The encoded protein is CASMRDRGADTQYF.

This chain links TRBV10-3 with TRBJ2-2; 9 nucleotides agree with TRBD2. The V segment lost 6 bases and the J segment 4 bases; nucleotides outside the gene matches: 6. This CDR3 region has 15 residues. Germline CDR1 is ENHRY and CDR2 is SYGVKD. The CDR3 DNA reads TGTGCCATCAGCCGCGGGGGGGCGGGCACCGGGGAGCTGTTTTTT. Protein product: CAISRGGAGTGELFF.

V gene TRBV11-2 combines with J gene TRBJ1-5, with a weak D call TRBD1 (5 bases). The V and J ends lost 1 base and 3 bases respectively, with 10 bases between them. The CDR3 loop spans 15 amino acids. Germline V gene data show CDR1 as SGHAT and CDR2 as FQNNGV. Here the CDR3 reads CASSLAPGLNQPQHF. In DNA, the CDR3 is TGTGCCAGCAGCTTAGCCCCAGGGCTCAATCAGCCCCAGCATTTT.

The chain uses TRBV11-1 and TRBJ1-6, with TRBD1 matching 8 bases. Germline V gene lookup returns CDR1 SGHAT and CDR2 FQDESV (reference sequence). The CDR3 has 16 residues. After removal of 5 bases from V and 14 bases from J, the junction contained 17 bases not matched to a gene. The CDR3 spells CASSGTRGQGPLALHF. The CDR3 bases are TGTGCCAGCAGCGGTACCCGAGGACAGGGTCCTTTAGCCCTCCACTTT.

V and J are TRBV5-1 and TRBJ2-5; the match to TRBD1 covers 8 bases. Germline V gives CDR1 SGHRS, CDR2 YFSETQ. The CDR3 spans 14 residues. V was clipped by 4 bases and J by 5 bases; unmatched bases: 7. The CDR3 spells CASSIGQGRETQYF. The DNA of the CDR3 is TGCGCCAGCAGCATAGGACAGGGAAGGGAGACCCAGTACTTC.

The rearrangement joins TRBV19 to TRBJ1-1; no reliable D call. CDR1 is LNHDA and CDR2 is SQIVND in the germline V gene (reference sequence). The CDR3 consists of 13 residues. V lost 5 bases, J lost 0 bases, and 7 bases lay in between. The CDR3 spells CASSLTLNTEAFF. For the CDR3, the DNA is TGTGCCAGTAGTTTGACACTGAACACTGAAGCTTTCTTT. Full variable domain (remainder filled in from reference TRBV19 and TRBJ1-1): DGGITQSPKYLFRKEGQNVTLSCEQNLNHDAMYWYRQDPGQGLRLIYYSQIVNDFQKGDIAEGYSVSREKKESFPLTVTSAQKNPTAFYLCASSLTLNTEAFFGQGTRLTVV.

V usage is TRBV10-2 and J usage is TRBJ2-3, with 10 bases fitting TRBD2. The CDR3 is made up of 13 amino acids. V was clipped by 6 bases and J by 3 bases; unmatched bases: 0. The germline CDR1 and CDR2 sequences are WSHSY and SAAADI. Here the CDR3 DNA reads TGCGCCAGCAGAGCGGGGGGGACAGATACGCAGTATTTT. Protein: CASRAGGTDTQYF.

DNA for the CDR3: TGTGCCAGCAGTTACAGGGTAGGGCCCTACGAGCAGTACTTC. Its translation: CASSYRVGPYEQYF. The rearrangement joins TRBV28 to TRBJ2-7; perhaps TRBD1 as D (6 bases). The CDR3 runs to 14 residues. Per the germline V gene, CDR1 is MDHEN and CDR2 is SYDVKM. Between the trimmed V and J ends, which lost 4 bases and 2 bases, there was a span of 12 bases.

V is TRBV4-1 and J is TRBJ2-1; possibly TRBD2 for D (6 bases). Germline V gene lookup returns CDR1 MGHRA and CDR2 YSYEKL. V lost 1 base, J lost 14 bases, and 12 bases lay in between. The CDR3 length is 12 residues. CDR3 amino acids: CASSQGLVAEFF. The CDR3 DNA reads TGCGCCAGCAGCCAAGGACTAGTTGCGGAGTTCTTC.

The CDR3 nucleotides read TGCGCCAGCATTCTGCCCGGGGGCACTGAAGCTTTCTTT. This codes for CASILPGGTEAFF. The V and J genes are TRBV5-1 and TRBJ1-1; D perhaps matches TRBD1 (5 bases). CDR1 SGHRS and CDR2 YFSETQ come from the germline V gene. V was clipped by 6 bases and J by 4 bases, with 13 bases between them. CDR3 length: 13 amino acids.

The chain has TRBV6-5 and TRBJ1-1; tentatively, D is TRBD1 (5 bases). V lost 5 bases to trimming and J lost 2 bases, with 15 bases between them. This CDR3 comprises 15 residues. The germline V gene encodes CDR1 MNHEY and CDR2 SVGAGI. The chain's CDR3 is CASSILPQGNTEAFF. In nucleotides, the CDR3 is TGTGCCAGCAGTATCCTCCCCCAGGGAAACACTGAAGCTTTCTTT.

DNA of the CDR3: TGTGCCAGCAGCTCTCGGACAGCAGATAACTATGGCTACACCTTC. Translated: CASSSRTADNYGYTF. The chain couples TRBV7-2 to TRBJ1-2; TRBD1 might be the D (6 bases). The germline V gene encodes CDR1 SGHTA and CDR2 FQGNSA. The CDR3 has 15 amino acids. Trimming removed 4 bases at V and 1 base at J, with 13 bases between.

The V gene is TRBV3-1 (or the pseudogene TRBV3-2), the J gene TRBJ2-7; D ambiguous. This CDR3 is 14 amino acids long. Trimming took 2 bases from V and 2 from J, leaving 10 bases between them. Germline V gives CDR1 LGHDT, CDR2 YNNKEL (reference sequence). The CDR3 nucleotides read TGTGCCAGCAGCCAACAGTCCGTCACCTACGAGCAGTACTTC. Protein: CASSQQSVTYEQYF.

The V and J genes are TRBV7-2 and TRBJ1-2, with D perhaps matching TRBD1 (6 bases). The CDR3 has 16 residues. Germline assignment: CDR1 SGHTA and CDR2 FQGNSA. V was cut by 1 base and J by 2 bases, with 14 bases left in between. Written as DNA, the CDR3 is TGTGCCAGCAGCTTAGGTTTACAGGGCCCGAACTATGGCTACACCTTC. Its translation is CASSLGLQGPNYGYTF.

The chain has TRBV3-1 (or the pseudogene TRBV3-2) and TRBJ2-3; 10 bases are shared with TRBD2. V gave up 6 bases and J gave up 6 bases; unmatched junction bases: 6. This CDR3 is 14 amino acids long. Germline V lookup: CDR1 LGHDT, CDR2 YNNKEL (reference sequence). This CDR3 is CASRFTSGVDTQYF. The CDR3 nucleotides are TGTGCCAGCAGATTCACTAGCGGGGTTGATACGCAGTATTTT.

This clone was picked up a small number of times. The rearrangement joins TRBV20-1 to TRBJ1-1; D not certain. Trimming shortened V by 2 bases and J by 11 bases, and 12 bases separated the two germline ends. Germline loops: CDR1 DFQATT, CDR2 SNEGSKA (reference sequence). This CDR3 is 11 amino acids long. The CDR3 DNA follows: TGCAGTGCTAGATCCCTTCCCTTCGCTTTCTTT. This sequence encodes CSARSLPFAFF.

The chain links TRBV7-8 to TRBJ1-2; a weak D match, TRBD1 (5 bases). There are 13 residues in the CDR3. V lost 5 bases to trimming and J lost 5 bases, with 12 bases between them. CDR1 is SGHVS and CDR2 is FQNEAQ in the germline V gene. The CDR3 here is CASSDLGPYGYTF. The CDR3 DNA sequence: TGTGCCAGCAGCGACCTGGGGCCTTATGGCTACACCTTC.

The chain couples TRBV6-5 to TRBJ2-7, with TRBD1 as a possible D gene (5 bases). This CDR3 spans 13 amino acids. V shed 9 bases and J shed 6 bases, with 18 bases lying between them. CDR1 is MNHEY, CDR2 SVGAGI, per germline. CDR3 sequence: CASQGNLRGEQYF. CDR3 coding DNA: TGTGCCAGTCAGGGAAACTTGCGCGGCGAGCAGTACTTC.